This is a list of T cell receptor beta chains from one sample in a study of a mutant IDH1 vaccine in newly diagnosed glioma. For these TCRs, the target antigens are not known. TCRdb's table, derived via immunoSEQ multiplex PCR, lists solely in-frame clones and lacks some. The sample contains some 130,000 clones, roughly 77% of which appear only once. The sample was PBMCs, taken from a glioma patient whose treatment included an IDH1 peptide vaccine. These receptors originate from a man in his forties with glioma. Both conserved end residues are part of each CDR3. The D gene is left open where the match is weak. Clone size is given for some rows only: seen once, a few or many times, or a class if the clone is expanded.

d_gene: NA
v_gene: TRBV28
j_gene: TRBJ2-4
abundance: NA
CDR3aa: CASSSGVNIQYF
CDR3nt: TGTGCCAGCAGTTCTGGGGTAAACATTCAGTACTTC

d_gene: NA
v_gene: TRBV7-9
j_gene: TRBJ2-7
abundance: NA
CDR3aa: CASSRESEQYF
CDR3nt: TGTGCCAGCAGCAGAGAGAGTGAGCAGTACTTC

d_gene: NA
v_gene: TRBV19
j_gene: TRBJ2-3
abundance: NA
CDR3aa: CASRIRGTTDTQYF
CDR3nt: TGTGCCAGTAGGATCCGAGGAACCACAGATACGCAGTATTTT

d_gene: NA
v_gene: TRBV27
j_gene: TRBJ2-2
abundance: NA
CDR3aa: CASSLSRVNTGELFF
CDR3nt: TGTGCCAGCAGTTTATCCAGGGTAAACACCGGGGAGCTGTTTTTT

d_gene: NA
v_gene: TRBV29-1
j_gene: TRBJ2-2
abundance: NA
CDR3aa: CSLSTGELFF
CDR3nt: TGCAGCCTGAGTACCGGGGAGCTGTTTTTT

d_gene: NA
v_gene: TRBV7-2
j_gene: TRBJ2-3
abundance: NA
CDR3aa: CASSLAGAGPTDTQYF
CDR3nt: TGTGCCAGCAGCTTAGCCGGGGCAGGGCCCACAGATACGCAGTATTTT

d_gene: NA
v_gene: TRBV14
j_gene: TRBJ2-5
abundance: once
CDR3aa: CASSQSGTKGYQETQYF
CDR3nt: TGTGCCAGCAGCCAGTCCGGGACAAAGGGGTACCAAGAGACCCAGTACTTC

d_gene: TRBD1
v_gene: TRBV5-6
j_gene: TRBJ1-5
abundance: NA
CDR3aa: CASSLGRGPIQPQHF
CDR3nt: TGTGCCAGCAGCTTGGGTAGGGGGCCTATTCAGCCCCAGCATTTT

d_gene: TRBD2
v_gene: TRBV6-1
j_gene: TRBJ2-3
abundance: NA
CDR3aa: CASSAWTSGISTDTQYF
CDR3nt: TGTGCCAGCAGTGCCTGGACTAGCGGGATAAGCACAGATACGCAGTATTTT

d_gene: TRBD1
v_gene: TRBV5-4
j_gene: TRBJ1-2
abundance: NA
CDR3aa: CASSAQTGNYGYTF
CDR3nt: TGTGCCAGCAGCGCCCAGACAGGGAACTATGGCTACACCTTC

d_gene: NA
v_gene: TRBV28
j_gene: TRBJ2-7
abundance: NA
CDR3aa: CASSPPGQGIHEQYF
CDR3nt: TGTGCCAGCAGTCCACCCGGTCAGGGGATCCACGAGCAGTACTTC

d_gene: TRBD2
v_gene: TRBV9
j_gene: TRBJ2-5
abundance: NA
CDR3aa: CASSVGAGGPQETQYF
CDR3nt: TGTGCCAGCAGCGTAGGAGCGGGGGGACCCCAAGAGACCCAGTACTTC

d_gene: TRBD1
v_gene: TRBV5-4
j_gene: TRBJ2-7
abundance: NA
CDR3aa: CATTAGQGARYEQYF
CDR3nt: TGTGCCACCACCGCGGGACAGGGGGCGAGGTACGAGCAGTACTTC

d_gene: NA
v_gene: TRBV9
j_gene: TRBJ1-2
abundance: NA
CDR3aa: CASSAKLGWSGYTF
CDR3nt: TGTGCCAGCAGCGCTAAACTGGGGTGGAGCGGCTACACCTTC

d_gene: TRBD2
v_gene: TRBV7-2
j_gene: TRBJ2-1
abundance: NA
CDR3aa: CASTLLAGTRPWNEQFF
CDR3nt: TGTGCCAGCACCTTACTAGCGGGCACCCGGCCTTGGAATGAGCAGTTCTTC

d_gene: NA
v_gene: TRBV18
j_gene: TRBJ2-3
abundance: NA
CDR3aa: CASSPEVETDTQYF
CDR3nt: TGTGCCAGCTCACCAGAGGTAGAAACAGATACGCAGTATTTT

d_gene: TRBD1
v_gene: TRBV27
j_gene: TRBJ1-4
abundance: NA
CDR3aa: CASSDRDRDEKLFF
CDR3nt: TGTGCCAGCAGTGACCGGGACAGGGACGAAAAACTGTTTTTT

d_gene: TRBD2
v_gene: TRBV27
j_gene: TRBJ2-7
abundance: NA
CDR3aa: CASSLRTSGGIARAYEQYF
CDR3nt: TGTGCCAGCAGTTTAAGGACTAGCGGGGGGATCGCGAGGGCCTACGAGCAGTACTTC

d_gene: NA
v_gene: TRBV7-9
j_gene: TRBJ2-7
abundance: NA
CDR3aa: CASSSQYEQYF
CDR3nt: TGTGCCAGCAGCTCGCAATACGAGCAGTACTTC

d_gene: TRBD1
v_gene: TRBV19
j_gene: TRBJ2-2
abundance: NA
CDR3aa: CASSPSGTARTGELFF
CDR3nt: TGTGCCAGTAGTCCATCCGGGACAGCTCGTACCGGGGAGCTGTTTTTT

d_gene: TRBD1
v_gene: TRBV6-5
j_gene: TRBJ1-2
abundance: NA
CDR3aa: CASSPRTGVGGYTF
CDR3nt: TGTGCCAGCAGTCCCCGGACAGGGGTGGGAGGCTACACCTTC

d_gene: TRBD2
v_gene: TRBV7-3
j_gene: TRBJ2-3
abundance: NA
CDR3aa: CASSAEGLGYTDTQYF
CDR3nt: TGTGCCAGCAGCGCCGAAGGACTAGGATACACAGATACGCAGTATTTT

d_gene: NA
v_gene: TRBV9
j_gene: TRBJ1-4
abundance: NA
CDR3aa: CASSGGTLGNEKLFF
CDR3nt: TGTGCCAGCAGCGGAGGGACATTGGGGAATGAAAAACTGTTTTTT

d_gene: NA
v_gene: TRBV10-3
j_gene: TRBJ2-2
abundance: NA
CDR3aa: CAISVQGTPTGELFF
CDR3nt: TGTGCCATCAGTGTGCAGGGGACGCCCACCGGGGAGCTGTTTTTT

d_gene: NA
v_gene: TRBV19
j_gene: TRBJ1-5
abundance: few
CDR3aa: CASSIRDQPQHF
CDR3nt: TGTGCCAGTAGTATTAGAGATCAGCCCCAGCATTTT

d_gene: NA
v_gene: TRBV7-2
j_gene: TRBJ1-1
abundance: NA
CDR3aa: CASSLVNGRWTEAFF
CDR3nt: TGTGCCAGCAGCTTAGTTAACGGGCGATGGACTGAAGCTTTCTTT

d_gene: NA
v_gene: TRBV6-5
j_gene: TRBJ2-1
abundance: NA
CDR3aa: CASSSPSGVNEQFF
CDR3nt: TGTGCCAGCAGTAGCCCATCGGGGGTCAATGAGCAGTTCTTC

d_gene: NA
v_gene: TRBV28
j_gene: TRBJ1-2
abundance: NA
CDR3aa: CASSAPGGVGGYTF
CDR3nt: TGTGCCAGCAGTGCCCCGGGGGGTGTAGGGGGCTACACCTTC

d_gene: NA
v_gene: TRBV27
j_gene: TRBJ2-3
abundance: NA
CDR3aa: CASSFGRGTDTQYF
CDR3nt: TGTGCCAGCAGTTTTGGCAGGGGCACAGATACGCAGTATTTT

d_gene: NA
v_gene: TRBV2
j_gene: TRBJ2-1
abundance: NA
CDR3aa: CASSERGTSYNEQFF
CDR3nt: TGTGCCAGCAGTGAACGCGGGACGTCCTACAATGAGCAGTTCTTC

d_gene: NA
v_gene: TRBV9
j_gene: TRBJ2-1
abundance: NA
CDR3aa: CASSVTSGGKGNEQFF
CDR3nt: TGTGCCAGCAGCGTTACGTCCGGGGGTAAGGGCAATGAGCAGTTCTTC

d_gene: TRBD2
v_gene: TRBV5-8
j_gene: TRBJ2-1
abundance: NA
CDR3aa: CASTKSGREFF
CDR3nt: TGTGCCAGCACCAAGAGCGGGAGGGAGTTCTTC

d_gene: TRBD2
v_gene: TRBV5-1
j_gene: TRBJ2-3
abundance: NA
CDR3aa: CASRLAGVADTQYF
CDR3nt: TGCGCCAGCAGACTAGCGGGAGTGGCAGATACGCAGTATTTT

d_gene: NA
v_gene: TRBV4-2
j_gene: TRBJ1-5
abundance: few
CDR3aa: CASSQDPGPLGPQHF
CDR3nt: TGTGCCAGCAGCCAGGATCCGGGACCCCTGGGGCCCCAGCATTTT

d_gene: NA
v_gene: TRBV7-6
j_gene: TRBJ2-1
abundance: few
CDR3aa: CASSLVQGYNEQFF
CDR3nt: TGTGCCAGCAGCTTGGTACAGGGCTACAATGAGCAGTTCTTC

d_gene: TRBD1
v_gene: TRBV4-1
j_gene: TRBJ1-1
abundance: few
CDR3aa: CASSQGTGQHTEAFF
CDR3nt: TGCGCCAGCAGCCAGGGGACAGGTCAGCACACTGAAGCTTTCTTT

d_gene: NA
v_gene: TRBV2
j_gene: TRBJ2-2
abundance: NA
CDR3aa: CASSVQNSNTGELFF
CDR3nt: TGTGCCAGCAGCGTACAGAATTCGAACACCGGGGAGCTGTTTTTT

d_gene: NA
v_gene: TRBV13
j_gene: TRBJ2-7
abundance: NA
CDR3aa: CASSPFQGGTPYEQYF
CDR3nt: TGTGCCAGCAGCCCCTTCCAGGGGGGCACACCCTACGAGCAGTACTTC

d_gene: NA
v_gene: TRBV9
j_gene: TRBJ2-1
abundance: medium-sized
CDR3aa: CASSLAVSSYNEQFF
CDR3nt: TGTGCCAGCAGCTTAGCGGTTAGCTCCTACAATGAGCAGTTCTTC

d_gene: NA
v_gene: TRBV18
j_gene: TRBJ1-3
abundance: once
CDR3aa: CASSSLTGTYASGNTIYF
CDR3nt: TGTGCCAGCTCATCCCTGACCGGGACATACGCTTCTGGAAACACCATATATTTT

d_gene: NA
v_gene: TRBV27
j_gene: TRBJ2-7
abundance: few
CDR3aa: CASSSIGTRGGYEQYF
CDR3nt: TGTGCCAGCAGTTCGATAGGGACCCGCGGTGGCTACGAGCAGTACTTC

d_gene: NA
v_gene: TRBV6-6
j_gene: TRBJ1-1
abundance: NA
CDR3aa: CASSYGRNEAFF
CDR3nt: TGTGCCAGCAGTTACGGCCGGAATGAAGCTTTCTTT

d_gene: NA
v_gene: TRBV25-1
j_gene: TRBJ1-4
abundance: NA
CDR3aa: CASSVRLNNEKLFF
CDR3nt: TGTGCCAGCAGTGTACGACTAAATAATGAAAAACTGTTTTTT

d_gene: NA
v_gene: TRBV6-5
j_gene: TRBJ2-2
abundance: NA
CDR3aa: CASSTRPNTGELFF
CDR3nt: TGTGCCAGTTCGACTAGGCCGAACACCGGGGAGCTGTTTTTT

d_gene: NA
v_gene: TRBV4-2
j_gene: TRBJ2-7
abundance: NA
CDR3aa: CASSLGQSPLEQYF
CDR3nt: TGTGCCAGCAGCCTAGGACAGAGCCCCCTCGAGCAGTACTTC

d_gene: TRBD1
v_gene: TRBV11-2
j_gene: TRBJ2-5
abundance: NA
CDR3aa: CASSPRQGDRETQYF
CDR3nt: TGTGCCAGCAGCCCCAGACAGGGGGACCGAGAGACCCAGTACTTC

d_gene: NA
v_gene: TRBV28
j_gene: TRBJ1-3
abundance: few
CDR3aa: CASRFGGSGNTIYF
CDR3nt: TGTGCCAGCAGATTCGGGGGGTCTGGAAACACCATATATTTT

d_gene: TRBD1
v_gene: TRBV5-1
j_gene: TRBJ2-2
abundance: NA
CDR3aa: CASSLGGAVTGELFF
CDR3nt: TGCGCCAGCAGTTTAGGGGGCGCGGTCACCGGGGAGCTGTTTTTT

d_gene: NA
v_gene: TRBV28
j_gene: TRBJ1-1
abundance: NA
CDR3aa: CASSYTDEAFF
CDR3nt: TGTGCCAGCAGTTACACAGATGAAGCTTTCTTT

d_gene: TRBD2
v_gene: TRBV2
j_gene: TRBJ2-1
abundance: NA
CDR3aa: CASSPSGSYNEQFF
CDR3nt: TGTGCCAGCAGTCCTAGCGGATCCTACAATGAGCAGTTCTTC